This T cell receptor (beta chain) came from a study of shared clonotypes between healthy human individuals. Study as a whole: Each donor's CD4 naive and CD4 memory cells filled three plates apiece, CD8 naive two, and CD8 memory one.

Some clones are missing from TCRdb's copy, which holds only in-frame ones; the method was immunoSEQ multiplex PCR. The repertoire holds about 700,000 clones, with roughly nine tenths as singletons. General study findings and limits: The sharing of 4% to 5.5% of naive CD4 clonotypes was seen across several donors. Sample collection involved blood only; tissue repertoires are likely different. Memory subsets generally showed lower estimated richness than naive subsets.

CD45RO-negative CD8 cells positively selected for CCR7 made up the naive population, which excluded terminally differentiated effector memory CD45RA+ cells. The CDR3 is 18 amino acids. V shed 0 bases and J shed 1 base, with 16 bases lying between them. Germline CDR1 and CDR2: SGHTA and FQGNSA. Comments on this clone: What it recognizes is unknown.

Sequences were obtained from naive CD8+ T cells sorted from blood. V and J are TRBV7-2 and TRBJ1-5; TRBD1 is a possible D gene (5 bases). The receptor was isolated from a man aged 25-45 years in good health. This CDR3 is CASSLAGVGRVSNQPQHF. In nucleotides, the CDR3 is TGTGCCAGCAGCTTAGCCGGTGTGGGCAGGGTGAGCAATCAGCCCCAGCATTTT.